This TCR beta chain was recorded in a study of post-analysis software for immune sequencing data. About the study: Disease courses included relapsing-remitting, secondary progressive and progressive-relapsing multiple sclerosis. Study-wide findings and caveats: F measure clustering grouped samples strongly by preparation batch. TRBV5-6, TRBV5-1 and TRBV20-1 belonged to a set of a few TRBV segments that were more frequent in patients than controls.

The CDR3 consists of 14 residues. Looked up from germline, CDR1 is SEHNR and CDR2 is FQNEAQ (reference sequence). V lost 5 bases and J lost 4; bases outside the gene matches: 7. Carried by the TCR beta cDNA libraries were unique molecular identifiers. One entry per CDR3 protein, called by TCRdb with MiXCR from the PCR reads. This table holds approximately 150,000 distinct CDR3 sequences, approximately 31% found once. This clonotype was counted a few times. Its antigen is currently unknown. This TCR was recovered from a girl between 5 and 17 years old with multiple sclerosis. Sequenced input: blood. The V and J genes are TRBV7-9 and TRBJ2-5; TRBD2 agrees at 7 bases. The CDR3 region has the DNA TGTGCCAGCAGCGGGGGGGGAGGTGGAGAGACCCAGTACTTC. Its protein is CASSGGGGGETQYF.